A single sample is the source of the 27 T cell receptor beta chains below, sequenced in a study of T cells in Graves' hyperthyroidism and ophthalmopathy. RNA transcripts were the template for amplifying TCR beta CDR3 regions. In the first-round RT-PCR of the TCR CDR3, the HTBI primer set was used. MiXCR, run by TCRdb on the multiplex PCR reads, gives a single entry per CDR3 protein. Seen here are about 560,000 distinct CDR3 sequences, over 15% observed once, and the top ten hold about 20%. Sequencing was done on a sample of blood. The origin of the receptors is a young woman with Graves' hyperthyroidism.

This clonotype turned up a few times. The chain recombines TRBV11-3 with TRBJ2-3; 9 bases align to TRBD1. The CDR3 has 15 amino acids. Losses at the gene ends were 5 bases for V and 3 bases for J; bases not matched to a gene: 6. Germline assignment: CDR1 SGHNT and CDR2 YENEEA. The CDR3 DNA is TGTGCCAGCAGCCCGGACAGGGGAAGAACAGATACGCAGTATTTT. Amino acid sequence: CASSPDRGRTDTQYF.

A note on this clonotype: A much more abundant neighbour one base away suggests this may be a read error. The chain couples TRBV28 to TRBJ2-5, with TRBD2 identical over 7 bases. Germline V CDR1 and CDR2: MDHEN, SYDVKM. V lost 5 bases, J lost 5 bases, and 11 bases stayed unmatched. CDR3 length: 15 residues. CDR3 region: CASSISAGSLETQYF. The CDR3 DNA reads TGTGCCAGCAGTATCTCAGCGGGAAGTTTGGAGACCCAGTACTTC.

This clonotype has only a few counts. This chain connects TRBV28 to TRBJ1-6; maybe TRBD1 (5 bases). The CDR3 has 16 amino acids. V lost 2 bases to trimming and J lost 7 bases, with 15 bases between them. Germline V gene data show CDR1 as MDHEN and CDR2 as SYDVKM. CDR3 sequence (DNA): TGTGCCAGCAGTTTAGGGGTCCCAGGGTCAAATTCACCCCTCCACTTT. This encodes CASSLGVPGSNSPLHF.

This clonotype was observed at least ten times. The rearrangement links TRBV18 to TRBJ2-1; D remains ambiguous. V lost 0 bases to trimming and J lost 6 bases, with 9 bases between them. The germline V gene encodes CDR1 KGHSH and CDR2 LQKENI. The CDR3 runs 14 residues. The CDR3 bases are TGTGCCAGCTCACCACCGTCCCGGCGCAATGAGCAGTTCTTC. Translating gives CASSPPSRRNEQFF.

CDR3 in DNA: TGCAGCGTCGGGACAGGGGGCGGTTCACCCCTCCACTTT. Residues: CSVGTGGGSPLHF. The chain has TRBV29-1 and TRBJ1-6; 12 nucleotides line up with TRBD1. Germline lookup yields CDR1 SQVTM and CDR2 ANQGSEA. The CDR3 is 13 amino acids. The ends lost 6 bases at V and 9 bases at J; junction bases unmatched: 3.

The V and J genes are TRBV6-2 or TRBV6-3 and TRBJ2-5; TRBD2 matches at 7 bases. Germline V gene sequence: CDR1 MNHEY, CDR2 SVGEGT. This CDR3 is 11 amino acids long. V was pared by 2 bases and J by 12 bases, with 3 bases of the junction left unmatched. CDR3: CASSYPGTKYF. Written as DNA, the CDR3 is TGTGCCAGCAGTTACCCCGGGACTAAGTACTTC.

In this sample, this clonotype turned up a few times. The J gene is TRBJ1-1, the V gene TRBV7-6; D is unclear. Germline V CDR1 and CDR2: SGHVS, FNYEAQ. The CDR3 is made up of 17 amino acids. V lost 2 bases and J lost 6, with 22 bases in between. CDR3 loop: CASSLILPVLVGAEAFF. DNA for the CDR3: TGTGCCAGCAGCTTAATTTTACCCGTACTGGTTGGCGCTGAAGCTTTCTTT.

This clonotype was observed at least ten times. V usage is TRBV20-1 and J usage is TRBJ2-7; D is possibly TRBD2 (5 bases). Germline V CDR1 and CDR2: DFQATT, SNEGSKA (reference sequence). CDR3 length: 12 amino acids. V gave up 3 bases and J gave up 0 bases, with 6 bases separating them. This chain's CDR3 is CSAREVSYEQYF. The DNA of the CDR3 is TGCAGTGCTAGGGAGGTCTCCTACGAGCAGTACTTC.

In its sample, this clonotype was seen many times. This chain connects TRBV7-9 to TRBJ1-2; tentatively, D is TRBD1 (5 bases). This CDR3 has 14 amino acids. The ends were cut back, 2 bases at V and 3 bases at J, with 10 bases in the middle. Germline values: CDR1 SEHNR, CDR2 FQNEAQ (reference sequence). The CDR3 protein is CASSLIDSDYGYTF. For the CDR3, the DNA is TGTGCCAGCAGCTTAATCGACAGCGACTATGGCTACACCTTC.

This clonotype was counted only a few times. This rearrangement joins TRBV6-1 to TRBJ2-1; 7 positions agree with TRBD2. CDR3 length: 15 amino acids. Trimming at V came to 4 bases and at J to 9 bases, leaving 12 bases not matched to a gene. CDR1 and CDR2 (germline): MNHNS, SASEGT. The CDR3 coding sequence is TGTGCCAGCAGTGGGGAGGGCCCGAAGAGAGTTGAGCAGTTCTTC. It specifies CASSGEGPKRVEQFF.

This clonotype was recorded a few times. V and J are TRBV7-8 and TRBJ1-3, with 8 positions matching TRBD1. The J segment lost 2 bases and the V segment lost 6 bases, leaving 15 bases of the junction unmatched. Germline loops: CDR1 SGHVS, CDR2 FQNEAQ. The CDR3 has 18 amino acids. This CDR3 is CASRFALETGDPGNTIYF. The CDR3 DNA follows: TGTGCCAGCAGGTTCGCGTTGGAGACAGGGGATCCTGGAAACACCATATATTTT. The full variable domain, in which reference TRBV7-8 and TRBJ1-3 provide the parts outside the CDR3, is GAGVSQSPRYKVAKRGQDVALRCDPISGHVSLFWYQQALGQGPEFLTYFQNEAQLDKSGLPSDRFFAERPEGSVSTLKIQRTQQEDSAVYLCASRFALETGDPGNTIYFGEGSWLTVV.

Many counts were recorded for this clonotype. This chain uses TRBV12-3 or TRBV12-4 with TRBJ1-2; D is unclear. Trimming cost V 5 bases and J 2 bases, with 12 bases left between them. The CDR3 runs 14 residues. The CDR3 sequence: CASSRSPSNYGYTF. The CDR3 DNA sequence: TGTGCCAGCAGTCGCAGCCCGAGCAACTATGGCTACACCTTC.

This clonotype was seen only a few times. The gene calls are TRBV19 and TRBJ2-7, with D perhaps matching TRBD1 (6 bases). The CDR3 has 14 amino acids. Germline CDR1 LNHDA, CDR2 SQIVND (reference sequence). Trimming cost V 3 bases and J 2 bases, with 11 bases left between them. The CDR3 reads CASSIEQGPYEQYF. The DNA of the CDR3 is TGTGCCAGTAGTATTGAACAGGGACCCTACGAGCAGTACTTC.

This clonotype was observed a few times. The chain combines TRBV11-2 with TRBJ1-4, with TRBD1 matching over 12 bases. The ends lost 6 bases at V and 6 bases at J; junction bases unmatched: 20. Germline-derived CDR1 and CDR2 are SGHAT and FQNNGV. This CDR3 is built from 20 residues. The CDR3 reads CASSSKRGTGGAKGYEKLFF. Written as DNA, the CDR3 is TGTGCCAGCAGTTCGAAACGAGGGACAGGGGGCGCAAAGGGTTATGAAAAACTGTTTTTT.

The V and J genes are TRBV4-3 and TRBJ2-7; 7 bases align to TRBD2. Germline lookup yields CDR1 LGHNA and CDR2 YSLEER. The CDR3 length is 16 residues. Trimming cost V 0 bases and J 3 bases; bases outside gene matches: 8. Here the CDR3 DNA reads TGCGCCAGCAGCCAAGATCCTCGGGGAGGGAGCTACGAGCAGTACTTC. Translating gives CASSQDPRGGSYEQYF.

Notes on this clonotype: A much more abundant neighbour one base away suggests this may be a read error. The gene calls are TRBV20-1 and TRBJ1-1; D not resolved. The germline V gene encodes CDR1 DFQATT and CDR2 SNEGSKA (reference sequence). With 0 bases removed from V and 4 bases from J, the gap between germline ends came to 18 bases. The CDR3 is 16 residues long. The CDR3 reads CSARDSGPLYSTEAFF. The CDR3, as DNA: TGCAGTGCTAGAGATTCGGGCCCCCTTTACAGCACTGAAGCTTTCTTT.

The chain combines TRBV2 with TRBJ1-2, with a possible D match to TRBD1 (5 bases). This CDR3 comprises 14 residues. In germline, CDR1 is SNHLY, CDR2 FYNNEI. Trimming removed 6 bases at V and 7 bases at J, with 18 bases between. The CDR3 loop is CASSERVQGSGYTF. CDR3 nucleotides: TGTGCCAGCAGCGAAAGGGTGCAGGGCTCTGGCTACACCTTC.

The gene calls are TRBV3-1 and TRBJ2-7; D may be TRBD1 (6 bases). The CDR3 is 14 residues long. V was trimmed by 5 bases and J by 0 bases, leaving 11 bases between them. The germline V gene encodes CDR1 LGHDT and CDR2 YNNKEL (reference sequence). CDR3 loop: CASSETDSSYEQYF. CDR3 coding DNA: TGTGCCAGCAGCGAGACGGACAGCTCCTACGAGCAGTACTTC.

In its sample, this clonotype was seen many times. V is TRBV27 and J is TRBJ2-3, with unresolved D. There are 19 residues in the CDR3. Germline V gene lookup returns CDR1 MNHEY and CDR2 SMNVEV (reference sequence). Trimming left V 2 bases short and J 4 bases short, with 25 bases between. The CDR3 coding sequence is TGTGCCAGCAGTTTAACGAGTCCCCCGGCGTTATGGGTCTCAGATACGCAGTATTTT. Protein: CASSLTSPPALWVSDTQYF.

Only a few counts were recorded for this clonotype. The CDR3 protein is CASSLAWDPYQPQHF. The CDR3 DNA sequence: TGTGCCAGCAGCTTGGCCTGGGACCCTTATCAGCCCCAGCATTTT. J is TRBJ1-5 and V is TRBV5-6; maybe TRBD1 (5 bases). Trimming pared 0 bases from V and 5 bases from J, leaving 12 bases between. The CDR3 consists of 15 residues. Germline assignment: CDR1 SGHDT and CDR2 YYEEEE.

This clonotype was seen a few times. The CDR3 reads CASSLLGGLQETQYF. In DNA, the CDR3 is TGTGCCAGCAGCTTACTTGGGGGGCTGCAAGAGACCCAGTACTTC. V gene TRBV7-2 combines with J gene TRBJ2-5; tentatively, D is TRBD1 or TRBD2 (6 bases each). The length of the CDR3 is 15 residues. Looked up from germline, CDR1 is SGHTA and CDR2 is FQGNSA. V lost 2 bases and J 2 bases, leaving 12 bases between the germline ends.

V gene TRBV30 combines with J gene TRBJ1-3, with unresolved D. Germline V gene lookup returns CDR1 GTSNPN and CDR2 SVGIG (reference sequence). Trimming cost V 2 bases and J 0 bases, with 14 bases left between them. The CDR3 spans 16 residues. The CDR3 sequence is CAWSPAGAISGNTIYF. The CDR3 region has the DNA TGTGCCTGGAGTCCCGCAGGCGCTATCTCTGGAAACACCATATATTTT.

A remark on this clonotype: An end of the junction differs from the germline gene, which may be a read error. The chain recombines TRBV7-8 with TRBJ1-5; weak D call: TRBD1 (5 bases). Germline CDR1 and CDR2: SGHVS and FQNEAQ. CDR3 length: 16 residues. CDR3 loop: CASSLGGQVSSQPQHF. The CDR3 coding sequence is TGTGCCAGCAGCTTAGGAGGACAAGTTAGCAGTCAGCCCCAGCATTTT.

This clonotype was detected many times. V and J are TRBV28 and TRBJ2-7, with a tentative D call TRBD1 (5 bases). V was trimmed by 0 bases and J by 7 bases, leaving 13 bases between them. From germline, CDR1 is MDHEN and CDR2 SYDVKM. The CDR3 consists of 14 residues. CDR3 protein: CASSLWDTSREQYF. The CDR3 DNA reads as TGTGCCAGCAGTTTATGGGACACCTCGCGGGAGCAGTACTTC.

In the case of this clonotype: A read error may explain this, as a much larger clone is one base away. The chain uses TRBV20-1 and TRBJ2-7; 9 bases fit TRBD2. Germline lookup yields CDR1 DFQATT and CDR2 SNEGSKA (reference sequence). CDR3 length: 16 residues. The CDR3 is CSARGLAGTRSYEPYF. In nucleotides, the CDR3 is TGCAGTGCTAGAGGGCTAGCGGGAACGAGATCCTACGAGCCGTACTTC.

This clonotype was recorded a few times. This chain uses TRBV29-1 with TRBJ2-1, with D maybe TRBD2 (6 bases). Trimming removed 8 bases from V and 6 bases from J, with 14 bases in between. CDR1 is SQVTM and CDR2 is ANQGSEA in the germline V gene. There are 12 residues in the CDR3. Here the CDR3 reads CSSVAGPNEQFF. CDR3 nucleotide sequence: TGCAGCTCGGTGGCGGGACCCAATGAGCAGTTCTTC.

There are a few counts of this clonotype. The rearrangement joins TRBV7-9 to TRBJ2-1; 11 nucleotides line up with TRBD2. J was trimmed by 6 bases and V by 5 bases; bases with no gene match: 15. CDR3 size: 18 residues. Per germline, CDR1 SEHNR and CDR2 FQNEAQ (reference sequence). The DNA of the CDR3 is TGTGCCAGCAGCCCAATAGGACTAGCGGGCGGGGCGCGCAATGAGCAGTTCTTC. Translated, it gives CASSPIGLAGGARNEQFF. Drawing the rest from reference TRBV7-9 and TRBJ2-1, the complete variable domain is DTGVSQNPRHKITKRGQNVTFRCDPISEHNRLYWYRQTLGQGPEFLTYFQNEAQLEKSRLLSDRFSAERPKGSFSTLEIQRTEQGDSAMYLCASSPIGLAGGARNEQFFGPGTRLTVL.